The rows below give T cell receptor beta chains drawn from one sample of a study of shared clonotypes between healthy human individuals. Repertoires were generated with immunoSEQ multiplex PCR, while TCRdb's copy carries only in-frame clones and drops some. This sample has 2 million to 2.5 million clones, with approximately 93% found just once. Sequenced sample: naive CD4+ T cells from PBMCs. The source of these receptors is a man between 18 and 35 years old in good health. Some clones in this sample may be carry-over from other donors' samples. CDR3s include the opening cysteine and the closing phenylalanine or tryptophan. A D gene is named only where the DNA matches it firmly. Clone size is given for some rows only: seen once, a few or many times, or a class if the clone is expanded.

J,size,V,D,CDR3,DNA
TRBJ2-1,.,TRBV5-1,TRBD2,CASSLVSAGGWNEQFF,TGCGCCAGCAGCTTGGTCTCGGCGGGAGGGTGGAATGAGCAGTTCTTC
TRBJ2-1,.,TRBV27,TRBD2,CASRVSGMASYNEQFF,TGTGCCAGCAGGGTTAGCGGGATGGCCTCCTACAATGAGCAGTTCTTC
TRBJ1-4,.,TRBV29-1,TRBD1,CSVKQGSEKLFF,TGCAGCGTTAAACAGGGGAGTGAAAAACTGTTTTTT
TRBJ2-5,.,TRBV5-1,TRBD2,CASSTTSHRETQYF,TGCGCCAGCAGCACGACTAGCCACAGAGAGACCCAGTACTTC
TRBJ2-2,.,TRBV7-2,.,CASSPEGGRLRELFF,TGTGCCAGCAGCCCCGAGGGGGGGAGGCTTCGGGAGCTGTTTTTT
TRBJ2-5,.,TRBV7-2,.,CASSLGGGRILETQYF,TGTGCCAGCAGCTTAGGGGGGGGCCGGATCCTGGAGACCCAGTACTTC
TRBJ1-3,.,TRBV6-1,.,CASSETMQNTIYF,TGTGCCAGCAGTGAAACCATGCAAAACACCATATATTTT
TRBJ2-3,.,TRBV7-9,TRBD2,CASSLPRGVGTDTQYF,TGTGCCAGCAGTCTACCCCGGGGGGTTGGGACAGATACGCAGTATTTT
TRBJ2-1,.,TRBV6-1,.,CASRYGPYNEQFF,TGTGCCAGCAGATATGGGCCCTACAATGAGCAGTTCTTC
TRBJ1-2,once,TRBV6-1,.,CASSAQGYGYTF,TGTGCCAGCAGTGCTCAGGGCTATGGCTACACCTTC
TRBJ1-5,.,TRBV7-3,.,CASSGREVAPQHF,TGTGCCAGCAGCGGCAGGGAAGTGGCGCCCCAGCATTTT
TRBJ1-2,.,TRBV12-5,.,CASGLGQNYGYTF,TGTGCTAGTGGTTTGGGGCAAAACTATGGCTACACCTTC
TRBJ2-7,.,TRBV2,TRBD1,CASRGQAWEQYF,TGTGCCAGCAGGGGACAGGCCTGGGAGCAGTACTTC
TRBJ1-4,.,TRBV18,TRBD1,CASSPGQGQVVKLFF,TGTGCCAGCTCACCGGGACAGGGTCAAGTGGTAAAACTGTTTTTT
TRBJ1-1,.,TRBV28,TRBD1,CASSTEQGAAEAFF,TGTGCCAGCAGTACCGAACAGGGGGCTGCTGAAGCTTTCTTT
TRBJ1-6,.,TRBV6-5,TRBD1,CASQGQLYNSPLHF,TGTGCCAGCCAGGGACAGCTTTATAATTCACCCCTCCACTTT
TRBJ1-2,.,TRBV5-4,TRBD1,CASSWGTDDYGYTF,TGTGCCAGCAGCTGGGGGACAGATGACTATGGCTACACCTTC
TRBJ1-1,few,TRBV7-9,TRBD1,CASSPGQWITEAFF,TGTGCCAGCAGCCCGGGACAGTGGATTACAGAAGCTTTCTTT
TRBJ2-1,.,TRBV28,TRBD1,CASSGRGPSSYNEQFF,TGTGCCAGCAGTGGCAGGGGGCCGAGCTCCTACAATGAGCAGTTCTTC
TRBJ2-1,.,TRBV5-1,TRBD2,CASSFGLADASDEQFF,TGCGCCAGCAGCTTCGGGCTAGCGGATGCCTCGGATGAGCAGTTCTTC
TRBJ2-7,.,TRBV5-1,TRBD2,CASSPGTSGAFSHEQYF,TGCGCCAGCAGTCCCGGGACTAGCGGAGCCTTTAGCCACGAGCAGTACTTC
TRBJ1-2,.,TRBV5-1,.,CASSLGAEGYGYTF,TGCGCCAGCAGCTTGGGGGCCGAAGGCTATGGCTACACCTTC
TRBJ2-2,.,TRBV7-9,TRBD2,CASSPLAGWDTGELFF,TGTGCCAGCAGCCCTCTAGCGGGTTGGGACACCGGGGAGCTGTTTTTT
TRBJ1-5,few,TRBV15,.,CATSRTGNSQPQHF,TGTGCCACCAGCAGAACAGGTAATAGTCAGCCCCAGCATTTT
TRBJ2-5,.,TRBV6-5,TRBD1,CASTSSGGQTQYF,TGTGCCAGCACTTCTTCAGGGGGCCAGACCCAGTACTTC
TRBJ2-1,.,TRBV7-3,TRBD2,CASSQAGGGSSYNEQFF,TGTGCCAGCAGCCAAGCGGGGGGAGGAAGTTCCTACAATGAGCAGTTCTTC
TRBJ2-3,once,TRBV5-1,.,CASSLADSRTDTQYF,TGCGCCAGCAGCTTGGCCGACAGTCGCACAGATACGCAGTATTTT
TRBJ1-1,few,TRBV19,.,CASSIRENTEAFF,TGTGCCAGTAGTATCAGGGAGAACACTGAAGCTTTCTTT
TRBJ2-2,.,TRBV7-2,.,CASSFSQNTGELFF,TGTGCCAGCAGCTTTTCACAGAACACCGGGGAGCTGTTTTTT
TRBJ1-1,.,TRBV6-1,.,CASTLGRDTEAFF,TGTGCCAGCACTCTTGGGCGAGACACTGAAGCTTTCTTT
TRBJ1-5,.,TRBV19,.,CASTRSRTHSNQPQHF,TGTGCCAGTACCCGGAGCAGGACGCATAGCAATCAGCCCCAGCATTTT
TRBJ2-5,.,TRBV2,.,CASRSGLYAQETQYF,TGTGCCAGCAGATCGGGACTCTACGCACAAGAGACCCAGTACTTC
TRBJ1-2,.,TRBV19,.,CASSIVSMSSGYTF,TGTGCCAGTAGTATAGTCTCCATGTCCAGTGGCTACACCTTC
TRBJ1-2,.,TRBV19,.,CATSMTREYYGYTF,TGTGCCACCTCTATGACCAGGGAGTACTATGGCTACACCTTC
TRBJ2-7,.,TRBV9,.,CASSVRAGTYEQYF,TGTGCCAGCAGCGTACGCGCCGGAACCTACGAGCAGTACTTC
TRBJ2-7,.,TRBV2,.,CASSREIAGNEQYF,TGTGCCAGCAGTAGGGAAATAGCAGGGAACGAGCAGTACTTC
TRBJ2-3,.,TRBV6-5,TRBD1,CASRLRTGEDTQYF,TGTGCCAGCAGACTTCGGACAGGGGAGGATACGCAGTATTTT
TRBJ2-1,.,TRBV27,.,CASSRPGNEQFF,TGTGCCAGCAGCAGACCGGGCAATGAGCAGTTCTTC
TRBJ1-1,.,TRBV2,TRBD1,CASSERGPLTWDRGTRANTEAFF,TGTGCCAGCAGTGAAAGGGGGCCCCTGACCTGGGACAGGGGGACGAGGGCGAACACTGAAGCTTTCTTT
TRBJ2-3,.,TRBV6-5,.,CASSPPSPLQYF,TGTGCCAGCAGCCCCCCTTCCCCGTTGCAGTATTTT
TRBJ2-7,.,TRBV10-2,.,CASALGVYEQYF,TGCGCCAGCGCTTTGGGTGTCTACGAGCAGTACTTC
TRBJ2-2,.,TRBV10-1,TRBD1,CASSGDSYTGELFF,TGCGCCAGCAGCGGGGACAGTTACACCGGGGAGCTGTTTTTT
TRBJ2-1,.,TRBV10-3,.,CAISESKIYEQFF,TGTGCCATCAGTGAGTCGAAGATCTATGAGCAGTTCTTC
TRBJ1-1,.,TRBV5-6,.,CASIRSLLNTEAFF,TGTGCCAGCATAAGGAGCCTCTTGAACACTGAAGCTTTCTTT
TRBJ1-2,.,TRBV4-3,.,CASSLRVGDYGYTF,TGCGCCAGCAGCCTCCGCGTCGGGGACTATGGCTACACCTTC
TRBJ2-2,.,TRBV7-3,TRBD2,CASSKGLANGELFF,TGTGCCAGCAGCAAGGGACTAGCGAACGGGGAGCTGTTTTTT
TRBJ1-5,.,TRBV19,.,CASSLSQPNQPQHF,TGTGCCAGTAGCCTTTCCCAGCCTAATCAGCCCCAGCATTTT
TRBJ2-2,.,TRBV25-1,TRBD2,CASSVSGLALGELFF,TGTGCCAGCAGTGTCTCGGGACTAGCTCTCGGGGAGCTGTTTTTT
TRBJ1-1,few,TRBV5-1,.,CASTTGGDTEAFF,TGCGCCAGCACCACCGGAGGTGACACTGAAGCTTTCTTT
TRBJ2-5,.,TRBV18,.,CASSTRQGQNLAETQYF,TGTGCCAGCTCAACCCGACAGGGCCAGAACCTAGCGGAGACCCAGTACTTC
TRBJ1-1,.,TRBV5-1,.,CASSLASGMNTEAFF,TGCGCCAGCAGCTTGGCGTCTGGTATGAACACTGAAGCTTTCTTT
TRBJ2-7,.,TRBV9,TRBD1,CASSVGDRSYEQYF,TGTGCCAGCAGCGTAGGGGACAGGTCCTACGAGCAGTACTTC
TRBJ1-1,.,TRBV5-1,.,CASSLALGNTEAFF,TGCGCCAGCAGCTTGGCCTTGGGGAACACTGAAGCTTTCTTT